In this sample, the clone carrying this TCR beta chain turned up a few times. Its specificity is not known. Original methodology: Clinicopathological groups of papillary thyroid cancer showed CDR3 differences that were used to build a distant-metastasis classifier. MiXCR reprocessed the PCR reads for TCRdb. These V and J calls rely on TCRdb rather than the paper's analysis. The sample lists under 25,000 clones; approximately 22% were seen once. Until they underwent thyroid surgery, no patient had received any treatment. The CDR3 runs to 13 residues. Germline values: CDR1 MNHEY, CDR2 SVGEGT. Trimming removed 0 bases at V and 5 bases at J, with 5 bases between. The data originate from a study of metastatic and nonmetastatic thyroid tumors. Study overall: Across blood and tumor or nodule tissue, repertoires from malignant and benign thyroid patients were compared with one another.

Study outcomes and limitations: Versus benign nodules, malignant thyroid tumors reportedly had significantly higher TCR beta diversity, in blood and tumor.

This chain connects TRBV6-2 or TRBV6-3 to TRBJ2-1; D remains ambiguous. Sequenced input: adjacent normal tissue. The TCR sequence derives from a female donor with papillary thyroid cancer or a benign thyroid nodule (not recorded which). Some clones in this sample may be carry-over from other donors' samples. CDR3 amino acids: CASSYSSHNEQFF. In DNA form, the CDR3 reads TGTGCCAGCAGTTACTCGTCCCACAATGAGCAGTTCTTC.